This T cell receptor (beta chain) was documented in a study of PD-1 blockade in mismatch repair-deficient tumors. Profiled with immunoSEQ multiplex PCR; TCRdb holds only in-frame clones, not every one. The sample consists of roughly 25,000 clones, around 80% of them appearing once. The source was peripheral blood, collected 12 weeks after starting pembrolizumab. The clonotype comes from an adult with mismatch repair-deficient cancer.

The CDR3 here is CASSQEHGFF. The CDR3 nucleotides are TGCGCCAGCAGCCAAGAGCACGGGTTCTTC. The chain uses TRBV4-3 and TRBJ2-1, with no clear D. With 0 bases removed from V and 15 bases from J, the gap between germline ends came to 6 bases. Germline assignment: CDR1 LGHNA and CDR2 YSLEER. This CDR3 contains 10 residues.